This section outlines one TCR beta chain sequence together with its context. This entry comes from a study of T cells in Graves' hyperthyroidism and ophthalmopathy. Template material for amplifying TCR beta CDR3 regions consisted of RNA transcripts. The study used the HTBI primer set for a first-round RT-PCR of the TCR CDR3. TCRdb reprocessed the multiplex PCR reads via MiXCR and lists one record per CDR3 protein. The sample carries 300,000 to 450,000 distinct CDR3 sequences, about a sixth recorded once. Researchers barred patients who had uncontrolled infection, other autoimmune disease, pregnancy or lactation. Input material: blood. The source of this sequence is a woman between 18 and 29 years old with Graves' hyperthyroidism that later progressed to Graves' ophthalmopathy.

The CDR3 sequence: CASSTGTGGKTDTQYF. DNA of the CDR3: TGTGCCAGCAGTACCGGGACAGGGGGCAAAACAGATACGCAGTATTTT. The V and J genes are TRBV27 and TRBJ2-3, with 12 positions matching TRBD1. CDR3 size: 16 residues. Unmatched junction bases numbered 6, after V lost 5 bases and J lost 3 bases. Looked up from germline, CDR1 is MNHEY and CDR2 is SMNVEV (reference sequence).